This T cell receptor beta chain was found in a study of T cells in Graves' hyperthyroidism and ophthalmopathy. Broader study findings: A model of 13 V-J pairs discriminated ophthalmopathy from stable hyperthyroidism. Clonotypes that were expanded in thyroid above 0.001 mostly appeared in blood too.

Amplified TCR beta CDR3 regions came from RNA transcripts. The TCR CDR3 was amplified in a first-round RT-PCR using the HTBI primer set. TCRdb recomputed calls from the multiplex PCR reads with MiXCR, one row per CDR3 protein. The data hold roughly 800,000 distinct CDR3 sequences, with 35% to 40% observed a single time. Patients aged 18 to 65 had newly diagnosed hyperthyroidism that had lasted under 2 months. This clonotype has ten or more counts. The antigen is unknown. The specimen was blood. The sequence was collected from a man aged 18-30 years with Graves' hyperthyroidism.

The CDR3 protein is CSARKSPVDGYTF. The CDR3 DNA reads as TGCAGTGCTAGAAAGAGTCCTGTGGATGGCTACACCTTC. The V gene is TRBV20-1, the J gene TRBJ1-2, with D uncertain. CDR3 length: 13 residues. The germline V gene encodes CDR1 DFQATT and CDR2 SNEGSKA (reference sequence). Trimming removed 2 bases from V and 6 bases from J, with 13 bases in between.